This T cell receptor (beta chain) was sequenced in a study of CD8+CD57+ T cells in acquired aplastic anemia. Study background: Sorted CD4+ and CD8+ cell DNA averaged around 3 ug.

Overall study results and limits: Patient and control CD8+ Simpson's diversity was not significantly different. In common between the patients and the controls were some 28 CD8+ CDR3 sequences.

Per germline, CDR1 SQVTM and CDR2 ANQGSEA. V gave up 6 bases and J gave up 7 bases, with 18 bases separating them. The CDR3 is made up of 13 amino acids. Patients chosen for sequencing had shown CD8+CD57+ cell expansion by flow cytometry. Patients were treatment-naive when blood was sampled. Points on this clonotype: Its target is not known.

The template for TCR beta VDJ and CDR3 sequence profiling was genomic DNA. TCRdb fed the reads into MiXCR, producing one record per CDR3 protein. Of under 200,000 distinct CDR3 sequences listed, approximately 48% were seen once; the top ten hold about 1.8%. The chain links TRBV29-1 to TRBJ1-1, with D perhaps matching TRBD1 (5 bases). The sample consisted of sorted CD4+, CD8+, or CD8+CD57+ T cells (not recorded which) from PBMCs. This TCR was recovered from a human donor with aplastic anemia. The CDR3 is CSVTSLKGNEAFF. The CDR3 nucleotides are TGCAGCGTCACGAGCCTGAAGGGGAATGAAGCTTTCTTT.